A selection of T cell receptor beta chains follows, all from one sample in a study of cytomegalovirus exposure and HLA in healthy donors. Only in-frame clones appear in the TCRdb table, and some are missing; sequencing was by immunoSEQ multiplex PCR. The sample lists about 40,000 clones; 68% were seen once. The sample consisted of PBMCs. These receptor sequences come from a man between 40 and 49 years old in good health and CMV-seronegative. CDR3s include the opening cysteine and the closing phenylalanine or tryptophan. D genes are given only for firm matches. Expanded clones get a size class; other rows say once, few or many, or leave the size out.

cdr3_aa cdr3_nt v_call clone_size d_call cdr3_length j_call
CAWSPPGQGFWSNQPQHF TGTGCCTGGAGCCCACCGGGACAGGGATTTTGGAGCAATCAGCCCCAGCATTTT TRBV30 - TRBD1 18 TRBJ1-5
CASRAGFSPLHF TGTGCCAGCAGGGCAGGGTTCTCACCCCTCCACTTT TRBV27 - - 12 TRBJ1-6
CASSTGQSYEQYF TGTGCCAGCAGTACCGGACAGTCCTACGAGCAGTACTTC TRBV6-5 - - 13 TRBJ2-7
CAGDSLNEQFF TGTGCCGGGGACAGCCTCAATGAGCAGTTCTTC TRBV30 - TRBD1 11 TRBJ2-1
CSARPAGGYNEQFF TGCAGCGCACGCCCAGCGGGGGGGTACAATGAGCAGTTCTTC TRBV29-1 - TRBD2 14 TRBJ2-1
CSVDVQGTGEPGETQYF TGCAGCGTTGACGTCCAGGGGACAGGGGAACCTGGGGAGACCCAGTACTTC TRBV29-1 - TRBD1 17 TRBJ2-5
CASSIDSGDEAFF TGTGCCAGCAGCATCGACAGCGGGGATGAAGCTTTCTTT TRBV7-9 - - 13 TRBJ1-1
CASSIVTELYGYTF TGTGCCAGTAGTATAGTAACCGAACTCTATGGCTACACCTTC TRBV19 - - 14 TRBJ1-2
CASSLDRATNEKLFF TGTGCCAGCAGCTTGGACAGGGCGACTAATGAAAAACTGTTTTTT TRBV5-4 once - 15 TRBJ1-4
CASSSPFTRLYEQYF TGTGCCAGTAGTTCTCCGTTCACCCGACTCTACGAGCAGTACTTC TRBV19 - - 15 TRBJ2-7
CASTFGTSSTQYF TGTGCCAGCACCTTCGGGACTAGCTCCACGCAGTATTTT TRBV6-6 - TRBD2 13 TRBJ2-3
CASSQEPGYHEQFF TGCGCCAGCAGCCAAGAGCCGGGGTACCATGAGCAGTTCTTC TRBV4-3 - - 14 TRBJ2-1
CASSRTRENTEAFF TGTGCCAGCAGCCGAACCAGGGAGAACACTGAAGCTTTCTTT TRBV5-5 - - 14 TRBJ1-1
CASSSGQGAYEQYF TGTGCTAGCAGCTCCGGACAGGGGGCCTACGAGCAGTACTTC TRBV7-7 - TRBD1 14 TRBJ2-7
CASSFSAGQQETQYF TGTGCCAGCAGCTTCTCGGCGGGGCAGCAAGAGACCCAGTACTTC TRBV7-9 once - 15 TRBJ2-5
CASSNGGGNQPQHF TGTGCCAGTAGTAACGGGGGAGGGAATCAGCCCCAGCATTTT TRBV19 - - 14 TRBJ1-5
CASSLKNKNTEAFF TGCGCCAGCAGCCTGAAGAACAAGAACACTGAAGCTTTCTTT TRBV4-3 - - 14 TRBJ1-1
CASSLEGSLAAYNEQFF TGCGCCAGCAGCTTAGAGGGTAGCCTAGCTGCCTACAATGAGCAGTTCTTC TRBV5-1 - - 17 TRBJ2-1
CASSSGGTRLNQPQHF TGTGCCAGCAGCTCGGGAGGGACTCGGCTCAATCAGCCCCAGCATTTT TRBV5-6 - - 16 TRBJ1-5
CASSTGQGQGINQPQHF TGTGCCAGCAGCACCGGGCAGGGACAGGGAATAAATCAGCCCCAGCATTTT TRBV28 - TRBD1 17 TRBJ1-5
CASRPGWVADTQYF TGTGCCAGCAGACCGGGATGGGTGGCAGATACGCAGTATTTT TRBV5-6 - - 14 TRBJ2-3
CAISVQRDGYTF TGTGCCATCAGTGTCCAGAGGGATGGCTACACCTTC TRBV10-3 - - 12 TRBJ1-2
CSAALRETQYF TGCAGTGCCGCCCTTCGGGAGACCCAGTACTTC TRBV20-1 - - 11 TRBJ2-5
CASSLAQVGLGYGYTF TGTGCCAGCAGCTTGGCCCAAGTGGGCTTGGGCTATGGCTACACCTTC TRBV5-4 - - 16 TRBJ1-2
CASRLTGGITEAFF TGTGCCAGCAGGCTAACAGGGGGTATCACTGAAGCTTTCTTT TRBV27 - TRBD1 14 TRBJ1-1
CASSFITAYEQYF TGTGCCAGCAGCTTCATCACAGCCTACGAGCAGTACTTC TRBV5-6 once - 13 TRBJ2-7
CASSDTQGNSPLHF TGTGCCAGCTCTGATACACAGGGCAATTCACCCCTCCACTTT TRBV18 - - 14 TRBJ1-6
CSVGDSSNQPQHF TGCAGCGTTGGGGACAGCAGCAATCAGCCCCAGCATTTT TRBV29-1 few TRBD1 13 TRBJ1-5
CASSLGNQETQYF TGTGCCAGCAGTTTAGGCAACCAAGAGACCCAGTACTTC TRBV28 once - 13 TRBJ2-5
CASSLQGQRDYGYTF TGTGCCAGCAGCCTACAAGGACAGCGTGACTATGGCTACACCTTC TRBV14 few - 15 TRBJ1-2
CASSQVGTGIQETQYF TGCGCCAGCAGCCAAGTTGGGACAGGGATCCAAGAGACCCAGTACTTC TRBV4-1 - TRBD1 16 TRBJ2-5
CAISEGLAGIETQYF TGTGCCATCAGTGAGGGGTTAGCGGGGATAGAGACCCAGTACTTC TRBV10-3 - TRBD2 15 TRBJ2-5
CASSSQGEQYF TGTGCCAGCAGTTCACAGGGGGAGCAGTACTTC TRBV28 - TRBD1 11 TRBJ2-7
CASSIQGTDTQYF TGTGCCAGCAGCATACAGGGGACAGATACGCAGTATTTT TRBV5-4 once TRBD1 13 TRBJ2-3
CASSQDSNSPLHF TGTGCCAGCAGCCAGGACAGTAATTCACCCCTCCACTTT TRBV7-9 - - 13 TRBJ1-6
CASRERERGIDTQYF TGCGCCAGCAGGGAGCGAGAGCGGGGGATAGATACGCAGTATTTT TRBV5-1 once TRBD2 15 TRBJ2-3